The 22 T cell receptor beta chains given below trace back to one sample, sequenced in a study of OX40 agonist ivuxolimab in advanced cancers. Assay used: immunoSEQ multiplex PCR; TCRdb lists only in-frame clones, some missing. The repertoire holds 50,000 to 65,000 clones, with roughly 88% as singletons. The sample here was CD4+ or CD8+ T cells sorted from blood, taken in a trial of the OX40 agonist ivuxolimab. The receptor source for this set is an adult with an advanced solid tumor such as melanoma, head and neck, liver or kidney cancer.

The J gene is TRBJ2-3, the V gene TRBV7-2; 8 bases agree with TRBD1. The length of the CDR3 is 14 residues. V lost 6 bases to trimming and J lost 1 base; unmatched junction nucleotides: 3. Germline V lookup: CDR1 SGHTA, CDR2 FQGNSA. The CDR3 sequence is CASRQTGGTDTQYF. The CDR3, as DNA: TGTGCCAGCAGACAGACAGGGGGCACAGATACGCAGTATTTT.

The chain couples TRBV19 to TRBJ2-5; 9 bases align to TRBD1. Germline CDR1 LNHDA, CDR2 SQIVND (reference sequence). With 5 bases clipped from V and 5 bases from J, the junction kept 9 bases outside the gene matches. CDR3 length: 15 amino acids. CDR3 DNA: TGTGCCAGTAGTCCTGGGACAGGGTGGAGGGAGACCCAGTACTTC. Residues: CASSPGTGWRETQYF.

The rearrangement joins TRBV19 to TRBJ2-3; D may be TRBD2 (6 bases). The CDR3 contains 15 residues. Germline V gives CDR1 LNHDA, CDR2 SQIVND (reference sequence). With 4 bases removed from V and 1 base from J, the gap between germline ends came to 12 bases. CDR3 in DNA: TGTGCCAGTAGTAAACCGGCTAGCGGCACAGATACGCAGTATTTT. Translating it yields CASSKPASGTDTQYF. The complete variable domain, with remaining parts taken from reference TRBV19 and TRBJ2-3, reads DGGITQSPKYLFRKEGQNVTLSCEQNLNHDAMYWYRQDPGQGLRLIYYSQIVNDFQKGDIAEGYSVSREKKESFPLTVTSAQKNPTAFYLCASSKPASGTDTQYFGPGTRLTVL.

The chain couples TRBV10-3 to TRBJ1-4; the D gene is possibly TRBD1 (5 bases). Germline CDR1 and CDR2: ENHRY and SYGVKD. The CDR3 is 13 residues long. V gave up 10 bases and J gave up 4 bases, with 13 bases separating them. This CDR3 is CATSPQDNEKLFF. CDR3 in DNA: TGTGCCACCTCCCCACAGGATAATGAAAAACTGTTTTTT.

The V and J genes are TRBV5-1 and TRBJ1-1; possibly TRBD1 for D (5 bases). Germline V lookup: CDR1 SGHRS, CDR2 YFSETQ. The CDR3 length is 16 residues. The germline V and J ends were trimmed by 3 bases and 3 bases, with 18 bases remaining between them. The CDR3, as DNA: TGCGCCAGCAGCTCCCAACCTCCGACAGATTACACTGAAGCTTTCTTT. Translation gives CASSSQPPTDYTEAFF.

The rearrangement links TRBV7-8 to TRBJ1-4; D gene unclear. Trimming stripped 3 bases from V and 3 bases from J, with 8 bases between. This CDR3 has 14 amino acids. Germline V gene sequence: CDR1 SGHVS, CDR2 FQNEAQ. The CDR3 DNA is TGTGCCAGCAGCTTTTGGAGAGCTAATGAAAAACTGTTTTTT. Encoded protein: CASSFWRANEKLFF.

Only one count was recorded for this clone. The chain combines TRBV18 with TRBJ2-7; 7 bases are shared with TRBD1. Losses at the gene ends were 4 bases for V and 6 bases for J; bases not matched to a gene: 9. This CDR3 is built from 14 residues. In germline, CDR1 is KGHSH, CDR2 LQKENI. CDR3 amino acids: CASSQAQGLIEQYF. The CDR3 coding sequence is TGTGCCAGCTCACAAGCACAGGGGTTAATCGAGCAGTACTTC. Looking up the rest from reference TRBV18 and TRBJ2-7 gives the full variable domain: NAGVMQNPRHLVRRRGQEARLRCSPMKGHSHVYWYRQLPEEGLKFMVYLQKENIIDESGMPKERFSAEFPKEGPSILRIQQVVRGDSAAYFCASSQAQGLIEQYFGPGTRLTVT.

The chain has TRBV7-9 and TRBJ1-4, with a weak D call TRBD1 (5 bases). V gave up 0 bases and J gave up 7 bases, with 12 bases separating them. The CDR3 has 15 residues. Per the germline V gene, CDR1 is SEHNR and CDR2 is FQNEAQ (reference sequence). The CDR3 protein is CASSLAQTGTEKLFF. CDR3 in DNA: TGTGCCAGCAGCTTAGCGCAGACCGGGACTGAAAAACTGTTTTTT.

This sequence joins TRBV4-1 and TRBJ2-1; D may be TRBD1 (5 bases). In germline, CDR1 is MGHRA, CDR2 YSYEKL. This CDR3 contains 16 residues. V was clipped by 0 bases and J by 4 bases, with 13 bases between them. In DNA, the CDR3 is TGCGCCAGCAGCCAAGAGGGGCTAGTCGATTACAATGAGCAGTTCTTC. It yields the protein CASSQEGLVDYNEQFF.

CDR3 residues: CAGRTGQNTEAFF. CDR3 coding DNA: TGTGCCGGAAGGACAGGTCAAAACACTGAAGCTTTCTTT. The chain combines TRBV30 with TRBJ1-1; TRBD1 aligns across 7 bases. The germline gives CDR1 GTSNPN, CDR2 SVGIG (reference sequence). This CDR3 contains 13 residues. The J segment lost 2 bases and the V segment lost 8 bases, leaving 8 bases of the junction unmatched. Combining the CDR3 with reference TRBV30 and TRBJ1-1 gives the whole variable domain SQTIHQWPATLVQPVGSPLSLECTVEGTSNPNLYWYRQAAGRGLQLLFYSVGIGQISSEVPQNLSASRPQDRQFILSSKKLLLSDSGFYLCAGRTGQNTEAFFGQGTRLTVV.

V usage is TRBV18 and J usage is TRBJ1-1; D uncertain. CDR1 and CDR2 from the germline V gene are KGHSH and LQKENI. Trimming cost V 2 bases and J 0 bases, with 13 bases left between them. This CDR3 region has 16 residues. The CDR3 protein is CASSPGGATLNTEAFF. The CDR3 DNA is TGTGCCAGCTCACCAGGCGGAGCAACCCTGAACACTGAAGCTTTCTTT.

V usage is TRBV6-1 and J usage is TRBJ2-1, with 11 bases that match TRBD2. This CDR3 contains 15 residues. V lost 2 bases and J lost 10; bases outside the gene matches: 7. Germline-derived CDR1 and CDR2 are MNHNS and SASEGT. The CDR3 DNA reads as TGTGCCAGCAGTGAAATGTGGACTAGCGGGTCAGAGCAGTTCTTC. Translation: CASSEMWTSGSEQFF.

The CDR3 spells CASTGDAFF. Here the CDR3 DNA reads TGTGCCAGCACAGGGGACGCTTTCTTT. This sequence joins TRBV6-1 and TRBJ1-1; possible D gene TRBD1, 6 bases. The V gene lost 7 bases and the J gene lost 11 bases, with 8 bases spanning the gap. The CDR3 totals 9 residues. Germline V gene sequence: CDR1 MNHNS, CDR2 SASEGT.

The CDR3 DNA sequence: TGTGCCAGCAAAGAGACTAGCGGGAGAATAGATACGCAGTATTTT. Its translation: CASKETSGRIDTQYF. The V and J genes are TRBV2 and TRBJ2-3; 12 bases line up with TRBD2. The CDR3 is 15 amino acids. Germline CDR1 SNHLY, CDR2 FYNNEI. The ends lost 7 bases at V and 5 bases at J; junction bases unmatched: 7.

V usage is TRBV6-1 and J usage is TRBJ1-5, with 9 bases lining up with TRBD1. Germline lookup yields CDR1 MNHNS and CDR2 SASEGT. The CDR3 runs to 15 residues. V was pared by 5 bases and J by 5 bases, with 7 bases of the junction left unmatched. The CDR3 DNA follows: TGTGCCAGCAGTCCACAGGGGGCGGACTATCAGCCCCAGCATTTT. Translating gives CASSPQGADYQPQHF.

The rearrangement joins TRBV29-1 to TRBJ1-4; D gene uncertain. This CDR3 region has 11 residues. Between the trimmed V and J ends, which lost 5 bases and 14 bases, there was a span of 15 bases. Germline CDR1 and CDR2: SQVTM and ANQGSEA. CDR3 in DNA: TGCAGCGTTTATTCGGTCGGGGTGCTGTTTTTT. Translated, it gives CSVYSVGVLFF.

The CDR3 region is CASSPWNSPLHF. CDR3 bases: TGTGCCAGCAGCCCATGGAATTCACCCCTCCACTTT. This rearrangement joins TRBV7-2 to TRBJ1-6; D unresolved. V lost 5 bases and J 7 bases, leaving 6 bases between the germline ends. The CDR3 totals 12 residues. Germline CDR1 SGHTA, CDR2 FQGNSA. The whole variable domain, remainder taken from reference TRBV7-2 and TRBJ1-6, is GAGVSQSPSNKVTEKGKDVELRCDPISGHTALYWYRQSLGQGLEFLIYFQGNSAPDKSGLPSDRFSAERTGGSVSTLTIQRTQQEDSAVYLCASSPWNSPLHFGNGTRLTVT.

This clone was observed once. The V call is TRBV15, the J call TRBJ2-5, with D unresolved. V was pared by 0 bases and J by 7 bases, with 12 bases between. The germline V gene encodes CDR1 LNHNV and CDR2 YYDKDF (reference sequence). This CDR3 comprises 14 residues. The CDR3 nucleotides are TGTGCCACCAGCAGAGATCAGGCCCCCAGGACCCAGTACTTC. Its protein product is CATSRDQAPRTQYF. Complete variable domain (other parts from reference TRBV15 and TRBJ2-5): DAMVIQNPRYQVTQFGKPVTLSCSQTLNHNVMYWYQQKSSQAPKLLFHYYDKDFNNEADTPDNFQSRRPNTSFCFLDIRSPGLGDTAMYLCATSRDQAPRTQYFGPGTRLLVL.

The chain has TRBV29-1 and TRBJ1-2, with D possibly TRBD1 on 5 matching bases. Trimming removed 8 bases at V and 2 bases at J, with 9 bases between. The germline gives CDR1 SQVTM, CDR2 ANQGSEA. This CDR3 is 11 amino acids long. The CDR3 here is CSTRENYGYTF. CDR3 DNA: TGCAGCACCAGGGAGAACTATGGCTACACCTTC.

The chain couples TRBV7-9 to TRBJ2-7; possibly TRBD1 or TRBD2 for D (5 bases each). This CDR3 spans 14 amino acids. Trimming removed 0 bases from V and 6 bases from J, with 12 bases in between. Germline-derived CDR1 and CDR2 are SEHNR and FQNEAQ (reference sequence). The CDR3 sequence is CASSLAFSGTEQYF. Written as DNA, the CDR3 is TGTGCCAGCAGCTTAGCGTTTTCGGGGACCGAGCAGTACTTC. The full variable domain, its missing parts supplied by reference TRBV7-9 and TRBJ2-7, is DTGVSQNPRHKITKRGQNVTFRCDPISEHNRLYWYRQTLGQGPEFLTYFQNEAQLEKSRLLSDRFSAERPKGSFSTLEIQRTEQGDSAMYLCASSLAFSGTEQYFGPGTRLTVT.

V gene TRBV28 combines with J gene TRBJ2-7, with D perhaps matching TRBD1 (5 bases). There are 12 residues in the CDR3. Trimming took 4 bases from V and 2 from J, leaving 6 bases between them. From germline, CDR1 is MDHEN and CDR2 SYDVKM. CDR3 bases: TGTGCCAGCAGTTCAGGGACCTACGAGCAGTACTTC. Protein: CASSSGTYEQYF.

A word on this clone: At one end the junction does not follow the germline gene, possibly because of a read error. The chain has TRBV29-1 and TRBJ1-4; D is uncertain. The germline CDR1 and CDR2 sequences are SQVTM and ANQGSEA. This CDR3 contains 13 residues. The CDR3 nucleotides are TGCAACGTTAGGTTTGGAGGGTCTGAAAAACTGTTTTTT. Amino acids: CNVRFGGSEKLFF.